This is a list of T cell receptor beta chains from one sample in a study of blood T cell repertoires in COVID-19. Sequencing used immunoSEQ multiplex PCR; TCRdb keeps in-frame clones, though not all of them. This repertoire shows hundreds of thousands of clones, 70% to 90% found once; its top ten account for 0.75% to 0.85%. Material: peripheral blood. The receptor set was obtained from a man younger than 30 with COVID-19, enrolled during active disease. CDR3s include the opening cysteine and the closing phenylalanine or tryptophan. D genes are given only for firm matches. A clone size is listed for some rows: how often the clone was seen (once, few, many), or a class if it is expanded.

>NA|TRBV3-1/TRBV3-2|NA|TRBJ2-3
TGTGCCAGCAGCCCTTCCACAGATACGCAGTATTTT
CASSPSTDTQYF
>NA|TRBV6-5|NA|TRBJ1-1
TGTGCCAGCAGTTACAGGGGCATTATCACTGAAGCTTTCTTT
CASSYRGIITEAFF
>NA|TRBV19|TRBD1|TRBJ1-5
TGTGCCAGCGCCGGGACAGGGGTCGGTGGCAATCAGCCCCAGCATTTT
CASAGTGVGGNQPQHF
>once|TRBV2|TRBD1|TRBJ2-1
TGTGCCAGCAGACAGGGGGAATACAATGAGCAGTTCTTC
CASRQGEYNEQFF
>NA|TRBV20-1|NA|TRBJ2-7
TGCAGTGCTAGTCGGGACTCGAGCTCCTACGAGCAGTACTTC
CSASRDSSSYEQYF
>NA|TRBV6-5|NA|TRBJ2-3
TGTGCCACGGGGGTTAGCACAGATACGCAGTATTTT
CATGVSTDTQYF
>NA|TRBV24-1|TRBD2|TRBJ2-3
TGTGCCACCAGTCCAGCGGGGTTCACAGATACGCAGTATTTT
CATSPAGFTDTQYF
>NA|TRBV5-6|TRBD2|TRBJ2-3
TGTGCCAGCAGCAGGCGGGGGTCGCAGGGACGCACAGATACGCAGTATTTT
CASSRRGSQGRTDTQYF
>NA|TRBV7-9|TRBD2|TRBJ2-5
TGTGCCGACCGGCCCGTTGAAGCGGGGAGTCAAGAGACCCAGTACTTC
CADRPVEAGSQETQYF
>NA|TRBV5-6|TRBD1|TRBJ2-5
TGTGCCAGCAGCTCATACAGGGGGCAAGAGACCCAGTACTTC
CASSSYRGQETQYF
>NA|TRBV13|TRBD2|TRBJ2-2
TGTGCCAGCAGCTTACGACTAGCGGGGGTCGGGGACACCGGGGAGCTGTTTTTT
CASSLRLAGVGDTGELFF
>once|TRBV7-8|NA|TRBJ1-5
TGTGCCAGCAGCTTAGTGGATCTCGGACAAACGGTCCAGCCCCAGCATTTT
CASSLVDLGQTVQPQHF
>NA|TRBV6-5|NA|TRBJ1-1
TGTGCCAGCAGTCCCCGGGACACCTTTGAAGCTTTCTTT
CASSPRDTFEAFF
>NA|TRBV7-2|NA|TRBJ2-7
TGTGCCAGCAGCACCCAGAGGAGGTACGAGCAGTACTTC
CASSTQRRYEQYF
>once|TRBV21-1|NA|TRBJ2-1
TGTGCCAGCAGCAAAGGGCCCGACCGGACTACAACTAACAATGAGCAGTTCTTC
CASSKGPDRTTTNNEQFF
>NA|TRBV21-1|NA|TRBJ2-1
TGTGCCAGCAGCAAAAAACGGACAGGGCGATCCGAGTTCTTC
CASSKKRTGRSEFF
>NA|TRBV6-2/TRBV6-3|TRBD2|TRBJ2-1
TGTGCCAGCAGTTACTCGATTCGGGTAGCGGGGGGGAATGAGCAGTTCTTC
CASSYSIRVAGGNEQFF
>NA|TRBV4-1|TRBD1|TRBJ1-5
TGCGCCAGCAGCAACAGACAGGGCGGTCAGCCCCAGCATTTT
CASSNRQGGQPQHF
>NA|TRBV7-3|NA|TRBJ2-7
TGTGCCAGCAGCGTAGGTGGCCTAGCTCCCTACGAGCAGTACTTC
CASSVGGLAPYEQYF
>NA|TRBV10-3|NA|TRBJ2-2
TGTGCCATCAGGCCCCAAGGCAGCGGCACCGGGGAGCTGTTTTTT
CAIRPQGSGTGELFF
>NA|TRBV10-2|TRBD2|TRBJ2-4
TGCGCCAGCAATAGCGGGAGAAACATTCAGTACTTC
CASNSGRNIQYF
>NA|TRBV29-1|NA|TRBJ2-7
TGCAGCGTCGGGGGGCGACTAGGGTACTACGAGCAGTACTTC
CSVGGRLGYYEQYF
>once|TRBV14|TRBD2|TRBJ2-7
TGTGCCAGCAGCCAAGCTCTAGCGGGAGTCTACGAGCAGTACTTC
CASSQALAGVYEQYF
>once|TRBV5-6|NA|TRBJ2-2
TGTGCCAGCAGCTCCCGGGACATCTACGGAAACACCGGGGAGCTGTTTTTT
CASSSRDIYGNTGELFF
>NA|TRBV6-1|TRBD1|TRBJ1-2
TGTGCCAGCAGTGATACAGGGGGCGACTATGGCTACACCTTC
CASSDTGGDYGYTF
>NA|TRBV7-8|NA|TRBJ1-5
TGTGCCAGCAGCTTAGGAGGGGGTCTGGGCTCGAGCAATCAGCCCCAGCATTTT
CASSLGGGLGSSNQPQHF